The clone carrying this T cell receptor (beta chain) was recorded many times. The data derive from a study of HIV-infected patients and healthy controls. In TCRdb, the 5' RACE reads were re-called with MiXCR into one record per CDR3 protein. The sample has tens of thousands of distinct CDR3 sequences, over 15% seen once. After removal of 4 bases from V and 4 bases from J, the junction contained 11 bases not matched to a gene. Looked up from germline, CDR1 is SQVTM and CDR2 is ANQGSEA. The length of the CDR3 is 16 residues. The sample taken for sequencing was CD4+ T cells from blood. The source is a human donor in good health. V gene TRBV29-1 combines with J gene TRBJ1-1; 11 bases match TRBD1. The CDR3 region has the DNA TGCAGCGTTGCCGGGACAGGGGGTTTTATTTTCACTGAAGCTTTCTTT. Its protein is CSVAGTGGFIFTEAFF.